This T cell receptor beta chain was recovered during a study of T cell responses to AZD1222 COVID-19 vaccine. Study-wide points: Donors were mostly white British, more females; clonal diversity possibly underestimated.

Pooling covered second doses at about 4 or about 12 weeks. Here immunoSEQ multiplex PCR was the method, and the copy in TCRdb shows in-frame clones only, minus some. The sample includes fewer than 150,000 clones, approximately 88% of them seen just once. From germline, CDR1 is SGHTA and CDR2 FQGNSA. V was pared by 3 bases and J by 0 bases, with 6 bases between. The CDR3 has 14 residues. To note about this clone: Its specificity is not known.

The sequenced sample was peripheral blood, obtained 28 days after the second AZD1222 dose. The TCR sequence derives from an adult who received the AZD1222 COVID-19 vaccine. The gene calls are TRBV7-2 and TRBJ2-1; D is unclear. The CDR3 coding sequence is TGTGCCAGCAGCTTTTCGGACTCCTACAATGAGCAGTTCTTC. Its protein is CASSFSDSYNEQFF.